This T cell receptor beta chain was sequenced for a study of response to subunit inactivated influenza vaccine. Ten or more counts support this clonotype. The germline V and J ends were trimmed by 4 bases and 8 bases, with 17 bases remaining between them. This CDR3 has 14 amino acids. Germline CDR1 reads MNHNY; CDR2 reads SVGAGI (reference sequence). TCRdb re-derived calls from the RT-PCR reads in MiXCR, one entry per CDR3 protein. The sample yields just under 550,000 distinct CDR3 sequences, approximately 22% seen once. These data were likewise used in another study, on T cells expressing NK-cell markers. This second study says: Libraries used 5'RACE template switching adding universal primer site and UMIs. Repertoire data for TCR beta were derived from sorted T cells (CD3+CD56+NKG2C+, CD3+CD56+NKG2C- and CD3+CD56-NKG2C+).

The V gene is TRBV6-6, the J gene TRBJ1-2; TRBD1 is a possible D gene (6 bases). The specimen was CD4+ T cells sorted from PBMCs, collected roughly 12 days after vaccination. This TCR derives from a man over 45 who received an inactivated influenza vaccine. The CDR3 nucleotides read TGTGCCAGCAGTTCCCCCGTTGGGGGCAACGGCTACACCTTC. Protein product: CASSSPVGGNGYTF.